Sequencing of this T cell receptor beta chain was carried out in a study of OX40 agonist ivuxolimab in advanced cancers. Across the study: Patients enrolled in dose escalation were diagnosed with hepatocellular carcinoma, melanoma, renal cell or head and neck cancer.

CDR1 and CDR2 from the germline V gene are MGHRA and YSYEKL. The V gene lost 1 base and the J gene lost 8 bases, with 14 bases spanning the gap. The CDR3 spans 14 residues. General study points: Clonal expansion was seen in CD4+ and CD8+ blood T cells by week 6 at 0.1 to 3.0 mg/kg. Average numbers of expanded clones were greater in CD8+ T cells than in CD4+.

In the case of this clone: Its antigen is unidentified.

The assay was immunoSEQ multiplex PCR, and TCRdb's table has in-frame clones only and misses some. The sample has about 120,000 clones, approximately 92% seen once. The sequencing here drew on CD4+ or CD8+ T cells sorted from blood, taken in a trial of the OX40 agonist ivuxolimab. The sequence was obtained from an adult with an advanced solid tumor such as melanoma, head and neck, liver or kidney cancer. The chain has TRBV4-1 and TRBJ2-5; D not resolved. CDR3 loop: CASSQVIAQGTQYF. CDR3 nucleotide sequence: TGCGCCAGCAGCCAAGTGATAGCCCAAGGCACCCAGTACTTC.